The 8 T cell receptor beta chains in this list originate from one sample, sequenced in a study of blood T cell repertoires in COVID-19. Assay: immunoSEQ multiplex PCR; the TCRdb copy retains only in-frame clones and omits some. The sample lists around 220,000 clones; 70% to 90% were seen once. Sequences were obtained from peripheral blood. The receptors come from a woman aged 45 to 65 with acute or convalescent COVID-19.

The V call is TRBV7-9, the J call TRBJ1-5, with TRBD1 matching 7 bases. Germline CDR1 SEHNR, CDR2 FQNEAQ (reference sequence). This CDR3 contains 15 residues. V trimming: 5 bases; J trimming: 0 bases; junction bases outside the gene matches: 4. DNA of the CDR3: TGTGCCAGCAGCCAATGGGACAGTAGCAATCAGCCCCAGCATTTT. Translating gives CASSQWDSSNQPQHF.

The gene calls are TRBV7-8 and TRBJ2-1, with a tentative D call TRBD2 (7 bases). CDR1 is SGHVS, CDR2 FQNEAQ, per germline. V was shortened by 5 bases and J by 15 bases, with 20 bases between the two germline ends. CDR3 size: 13 residues. The CDR3 here is CASSPRGATAPFF. For the CDR3, the DNA is TGTGCCAGCAGCCCTCGGGGGGCGACCGCCCCGTTCTTC. The whole variable domain, filled in from reference TRBV7-8 and TRBJ2-1, reads GAGVSQSPRYKVAKRGQDVALRCDPISGHVSLFWYQQALGQGPEFLTYFQNEAQLDKSGLPSDRFFAERPEGSVSTLKIQRTQQEDSAVYLCASSPRGATAPFFGPGTRLTVL.

J is TRBJ2-7 and V is TRBV6-5, with TRBD2 as a possible D gene (5 bases). Germline V gene data show CDR1 as MNHEY and CDR2 as SVGAGI. CDR3 length equals 15 residues. Trimming shortened V by 4 bases and J by 3 bases, and 16 bases separated the two germline ends. CDR3: CASSSPGGLFYEQYF. The CDR3 nucleotides are TGTGCCAGCAGTTCCCCAGGAGGACTCTTCTACGAGCAGTACTTC.

The CDR3 region is CAISQDYRVAGSGANVLTF. The CDR3 bases are TGTGCCATCAGTCAGGATTACAGGGTCGCGGGCTCTGGGGCCAACGTCCTGACTTTC. This chain joins TRBV10-3 and TRBJ2-6; the D gene is possibly TRBD1 (6 bases). The length of the CDR3 is 19 residues. Trimming removed 5 bases from V and 0 bases from J, with 20 bases in between. In germline, CDR1 is ENHRY, CDR2 SYGVKD.

Only one count was recorded for this clone. The chain links TRBV10-1 to TRBJ2-7; 13 positions agree with TRBD2. Losses at the gene ends were 2 bases for V and 2 bases for J; bases not matched to a gene: 0. This CDR3 contains 15 residues. Germline V gene lookup returns CDR1 WNHNN and CDR2 SYGVQD (reference sequence). CDR3 sequence reads: CASSEGLAGAYEQYF. DNA of the CDR3: TGCGCCAGCAGTGAGGGACTAGCGGGAGCCTACGAGCAGTACTTC.

The chain uses TRBV5-1 and TRBJ2-1, with 8 bases identical to TRBD2. The CDR3 loop spans 15 amino acids. V shed 0 bases and J 8 bases; nucleotides not matched to a gene: 7. CDR1 is SGHRS, CDR2 YFSETQ, per germline. The CDR3 region is CASSLDGTSVYEQFF. CDR3 nucleotide sequence: TGCGCCAGCAGCTTGGATGGGACTAGTGTCTATGAGCAGTTCTTC.

This rearrangement joins TRBV3-1 (or the pseudogene TRBV3-2) to TRBJ2-7, with D tentatively TRBD1 (6 bases). The CDR3 has 17 residues. The germline V and J ends were trimmed by 4 bases and 1 base, with 20 bases remaining between them. The V gene's germline CDR1 is LGHDT and CDR2 YNNKEL (reference sequence). The CDR3 region has the DNA TGTGCCAGCAGCCCTCCGTACAGGGTAGGTAAATCCTACGAGCAGTACTTC. Amino acid sequence: CASSPPYRVGKSYEQYF.

J is TRBJ2-1 and V is TRBV25-1, with a weak D call TRBD2 (5 bases). Germline CDR1 and CDR2: MGHDK and SYGVNS. The CDR3 length is 16 residues. The ends were cut back, 4 bases at V and 7 bases at J, with 20 bases in the middle. The CDR3 DNA reads as TGTGCCAGCAGTGGATCCCGATTTAGGGAGTGGAATGAGCAGTTCTTC. Translating it yields CASSGSRFREWNEQFF.